The source of this TCR beta chain is a study of neurological immune-mediated disorders. Looking at the study overall: Of approximately 35 multiple sclerosis patients, some 30 were relapsing-remitting and 3 secondary progressive.

Trimming removed 5 bases from V and 0 bases from J, with 18 bases in between. The CDR3 runs to 16 residues. Germline values: CDR1 SGHRS, CDR2 YFSETQ. This clonotype occurred many times. Its antigen remains unidentified. The cDNA was produced through 5'RACE with 10-nucleotide random UMIs. MiXCR, run by TCRdb on the 5' RACE reads, gives a single entry per CDR3 protein. The table has over 45,000 distinct CDR3 sequences, 3% to 4% seen once; the top ten hold over 5%. Whole-study findings and limits: Phylogenetic analysis grouped 18 of 34 multiple sclerosis patients' repertoires together, suggesting a possible repertoire signature. In HTLV-1-associated myelopathy, TCR clonal expansion was greatest, and in multiple sclerosis it was least, below healthy controls.

Material for sequencing was PBMCs. This sequence joins TRBV5-1 and TRBJ2-7; tentatively, D is TRBD2 (6 bases). The clonotype originates from a man in his forties with multiple sclerosis. The CDR3 DNA reads TGCGCCAGCAGTATGGGGGGAGGCCCAAGCTCCTACGAGCAGTACTTC. Translating it yields CASSMGGGPSSYEQYF.